The T cell receptor beta chain described here comes from a study of early stage breast cancer tumors. Whole-study context: About 80% of the 16 invasive tumors were ER+, PR+ and HER2-. Around 10-fold was the mean read coverage per sample.

Study observations and caveats: Comparing each tissue with blood distinguished tumor from normal in about 90% of the 16 patients. Enriched TCRB sequences shared across patients were mostly commonly generated sequences.

Generated by immunoSEQ multiplex PCR, the TCRdb table keeps only in-frame clones and is missing some. The sample yields about 51,000 clones, 78% seen once. Trimming pared 0 bases from V and 6 bases from J, leaving 6 bases between. The CDR3 is made up of 12 amino acids. CDR1 and CDR2 (germline): ENHRY, SYGVKD. This clone was picked up a small number of times. Antigen: not known. This chain joins TRBV10-3 and TRBJ2-7; no clear D. This TCR was sampled from a person aged 40 to 50 with breast cancer. The sequenced sample was blood. CDR3 amino acids: CAISESSREQYF. Written as DNA, the CDR3 is TGTGCCATCAGTGAGTCGAGTCGCGAGCAGTACTTC.